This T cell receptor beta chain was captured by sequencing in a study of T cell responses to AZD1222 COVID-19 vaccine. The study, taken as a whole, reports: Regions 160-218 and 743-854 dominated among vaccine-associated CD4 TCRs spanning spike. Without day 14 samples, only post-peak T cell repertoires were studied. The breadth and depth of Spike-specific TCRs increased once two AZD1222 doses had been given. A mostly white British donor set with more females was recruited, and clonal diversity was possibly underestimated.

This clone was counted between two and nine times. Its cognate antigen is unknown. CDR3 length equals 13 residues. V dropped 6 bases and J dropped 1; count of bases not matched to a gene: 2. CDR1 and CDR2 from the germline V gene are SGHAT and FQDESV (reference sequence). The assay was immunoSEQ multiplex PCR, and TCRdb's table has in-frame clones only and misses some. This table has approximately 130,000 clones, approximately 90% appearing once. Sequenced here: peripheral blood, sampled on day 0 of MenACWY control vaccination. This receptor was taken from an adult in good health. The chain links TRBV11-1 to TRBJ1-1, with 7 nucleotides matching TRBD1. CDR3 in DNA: TGTGCCAGCAGGCACAGGGGGAACACTGAAGCTTTCTTT. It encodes CASRHRGNTEAFF.